The 13 T cell receptor beta chains given below trace back to one sample, sequenced in a study of blood T cell repertoires in COVID-19. Clones were read by immunoSEQ multiplex PCR, and TCRdb kept only the in-frame ones, dropping some. The repertoire consists of about 400,000 clones, with over 85% occurring once and the leading ten covering 1.7%. Material: PBMCs or T cells enriched from blood (not recorded which). Receptors originate from a woman aged 25 to 45 who had recovered from COVID-19.

This clone was counted a few times. The CDR3 DNA reads as TGTGCCAGCAGCCCCCGAACAGGGCCCACTGAAGCTTTCTTT. This gives the protein CASSPRTGPTEAFF. V is TRBV7-8 and J is TRBJ1-1; TRBD1 might be the D (6 bases). Germline V gene lookup returns CDR1 SGHVS and CDR2 FQNEAQ. The V end was cut by 5 bases, the J end by 4 bases, with 14 bases between. This CDR3 comprises 14 residues.

The chain has TRBV13 and TRBJ1-2; the D gene is possibly TRBD1 (5 bases). Trimming left V 0 bases short and J 7 bases short, with 9 bases between. This CDR3 region has 13 residues. Germline V CDR1 and CDR2: PRHDT, FYEKMQ (reference sequence). In DNA, the CDR3 is TGTGCCAGCAGCTTAGGCAGGGTGAGTGGCTACACCTTC. Encoded protein: CASSLGRVSGYTF. The variable domain in full, with the rest retrieved from reference TRBV13 and TRBJ1-2, is AAGVIQSPRHLIKEKRETATLKCYPIPRHDTVYWYQQGPGQDPQFLISFYEKMQSDKGSIPDRFSAQQFSDYHSELNMSSLELGDSALYFCASSLGRVSGYTFGSGTRLTVV.

The chain has TRBV5-4 and TRBJ1-6, with 9 bases lining up with TRBD1. Germline CDR1 and CDR2: SGHNT and YYREEE (reference sequence). V was clipped by 1 base and J by 13 bases; unmatched bases: 3. This CDR3 has 13 residues. CDR3 region: CASSLNDRGPLHF. CDR3 nucleotide sequence: TGTGCCAGCAGCTTGAATGACAGGGGGCCCCTCCACTTT.

The rearrangement joins TRBV11-2 to TRBJ2-1; D is perhaps TRBD1 (8 bases). The CDR3 spans 15 residues. CDR1 SGHAT and CDR2 FQNNGV come from the germline V gene. With 5 bases removed from V and 8 bases from J, the gap between germline ends came to 19 bases. The CDR3 region has the DNA TGTGCCAGCAGCCCAGGACAGGGAGGGGTGGATGAGCAGTTCTTC. This gives the protein CASSPGQGGVDEQFF.

This chain connects TRBV6-6 to TRBJ2-5; D is unresolved. V gave up 6 bases and J gave up 5 bases, with 10 bases separating them. The CDR3 runs to 12 residues. Looked up from germline, CDR1 is MNHNY and CDR2 is SVGAGI (reference sequence). For the CDR3, the DNA is TGTGCCAGCAGGAAAACTGGTGAGACCCAGTACTTC. It specifies CASRKTGETQYF.

The chain is built from TRBV5-1 and TRBJ1-5, with 9 bases that match TRBD1. Per germline, CDR1 SGHRS and CDR2 YFSETQ. This CDR3 contains 15 residues. J lost 7 bases, V lost 5 bases, and 10 bases had no gene match. As DNA, the CDR3 is TGCGCCAGCAGTACCGGGACAGGGAATCTACAGCCCCAGCATTTT. It encodes CASSTGTGNLQPQHF.

The V call is TRBV12-3 or TRBV12-4, the J call TRBJ1-2; D is uncertain. V was clipped by 6 bases and J by 4 bases, with 12 bases between them. The CDR3 is 13 residues long. Here the CDR3 reads CASSQDGLYGYTF. The CDR3 nucleotides are TGTGCCAGCAGCCAGGACGGACTCTATGGCTACACCTTC.

The chain has TRBV24-1 and TRBJ1-3, with D possibly matching TRBD1 (5 bases). The V gene lost 2 bases and the J gene lost 3 bases, with 16 bases spanning the gap. The CDR3 has 17 amino acids. Per the germline V gene, CDR1 is KGHDR and CDR2 is SFDVKD. The CDR3 DNA sequence: TGTGCCACCAGTGATTCGCCAGGGAGGGACGGTGGAAACACCATATATTTT. Translation: CATSDSPGRDGGNTIYF.

J is TRBJ1-2 and V is TRBV19; 8 bases fit TRBD1. CDR3 length: 13 residues. V shed 7 bases, J shed 8 bases, and the junction held 9 bases outside the gene matches. Germline lookup yields CDR1 LNHDA and CDR2 SQIVND (reference sequence). CDR3 residues: CASKKQGARGYTF. The DNA for the CDR3 is TGTGCCAGTAAAAAGCAGGGGGCTCGGGGCTACACCTTC.

This clone was seen a single time. The V gene is TRBV5-1, the J gene TRBJ1-1, with 8 bases fitting TRBD1. V lost 4 bases and J lost 7; bases outside the gene matches: 6. Germline lookup yields CDR1 SGHRS and CDR2 YFSETQ. The CDR3 is made up of 13 amino acids. DNA for the CDR3: TGCGCCAGCAGCATGATACAGGGGGTTGAAGCTTTCTTT. This translates into CASSMIQGVEAFF.

The CDR3 DNA sequence: TGTGCCAGCAGCTCAGGGTCGTCCTATGGCTACACCTTC. Residues: CASSSGSSYGYTF. The chain couples TRBV3-1 (or the pseudogene TRBV3-2) to TRBJ1-2; maybe TRBD1 (5 bases). From germline, CDR1 is LGHDT and CDR2 YNNKEL (reference sequence). V dropped 5 bases and J dropped 4 bases, with 11 bases sitting between them. The CDR3 covers 13 residues.

Concerning this clone itself: This sample includes further DNA sequences coding for the same CDR3. The gene calls are TRBV5-1 and TRBJ2-7, with TRBD2 matching 8 bases. With V trimmed by 0 bases and J by 2 bases, 1 base remained unmatched. The germline CDR1 and CDR2 sequences are SGHRS and YFSETQ. The CDR3 is made up of 14 amino acids. CDR3 DNA: TGCGCCAGCAGCTTGGAGCGGGGGACCTACGAGCAGTACTTC. Protein product: CASSLERGTYEQYF.

The V and J genes are TRBV18 and TRBJ1-5; weak D call: TRBD1 (5 bases). Per germline, CDR1 KGHSH and CDR2 LQKENI. The CDR3 length is 13 residues. Between the trimmed V and J ends, which lost 6 bases and 10 bases, there was a span of 16 bases. CDR3 coding DNA: TGTGCCAGCTCCCTTACCGCGGACAAACCCCAGCATTTT. Its protein is CASSLTADKPQHF.